This T cell receptor beta chain was sequenced for a study of long-term antiretroviral therapy in people with HIV. The run of the v3.0 immunoSEQ assay was at survey level. Only in-frame clones appear in the TCRdb table, and some are missing; sequencing was by immunoSEQ multiplex PCR. The sample has 15,000 or so clones, around 87% seen once. Sequencing was performed on unsorted PBMCs, taken 0.7 years before starting antiretroviral therapy. The TCR was taken from a man between 50 and 59 years old with HIV.

CDR3 protein: CASSLDNGGSTDTQYF. The CDR3 DNA follows: TGCGCCAGCAGTCTCGATAACGGGGGAAGCACAGATACGCAGTATTTT. This rearrangement joins TRBV4-3 to TRBJ2-3; D might be TRBD2 (6 bases). This CDR3 contains 16 residues. In germline, CDR1 is LGHNA, CDR2 YSLEER. V lost 6 bases and J 0 bases, leaving 16 bases between the germline ends.